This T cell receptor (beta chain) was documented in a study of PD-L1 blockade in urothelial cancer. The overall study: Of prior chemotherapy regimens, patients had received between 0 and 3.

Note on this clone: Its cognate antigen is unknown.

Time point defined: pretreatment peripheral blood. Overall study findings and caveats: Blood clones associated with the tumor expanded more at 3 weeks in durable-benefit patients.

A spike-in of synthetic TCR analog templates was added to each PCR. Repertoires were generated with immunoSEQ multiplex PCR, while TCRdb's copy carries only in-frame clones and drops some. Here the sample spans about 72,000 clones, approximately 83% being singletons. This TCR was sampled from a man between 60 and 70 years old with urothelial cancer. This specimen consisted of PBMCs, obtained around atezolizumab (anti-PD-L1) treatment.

CDR3 region: CASSLVGTGGAYGYTF. The CDR3 coding sequence is TGTGCCAGCAGTTTGGTAGGGACAGGGGGCGCCTATGGCTACACCTTC. This sequence joins TRBV27 and TRBJ1-2, with 12 bases matching TRBD1. The CDR3 extends over 16 amino acids. CDR1 and CDR2 from the germline V gene are MNHEY and SMNVEV (reference sequence). V lost 3 bases, J lost 4 bases, and 6 bases stayed unmatched.